The present T cell receptor beta chain was sequenced within a study of blood T cell repertoires in COVID-19. The overall study: Specimens from acute and convalescent COVID-19 originated in the United States, Italy and Spain. In each case, the material was cDNA or gDNA derived from T cells, B-cell-depleted T cells, or PBMCs.

A few counts support this clone. The germline V gene has CDR1 MGHRA and CDR2 YSYEKL. This CDR3 contains 15 residues. With 4 bases removed from V and 2 bases from J, the gap between germline ends came to 14 bases. Original handling: For nucleated cells, counts were estimated from reference gene primer amplification. Sequencing was performed with immunoSEQ multiplex PCR; in TCRdb, only in-frame clones are kept and a portion is missing. The D gene and trimming were derived from the DNA, and the V and J assignments and clone size from that table. The sample lists about 74,000 clones; about 83% were seen once.

The sample was peripheral blood. The chain is built from TRBV4-1 and TRBJ1-2, with D perhaps TRBD1 (5 bases). The sequence derives from a man aged 70-80 years with acute or convalescent COVID-19. The CDR3 here is CASSPLEGANYGYTF. The CDR3 nucleotides are TGCGCCAGCAGCCCCTTAGAAGGGGCCAACTATGGCTACACCTTC.